The entry below gives a single TCR beta chain sequence along with its context. Its antigen is unidentified. The source of the sample is a study of cytomegalovirus exposure and HLA in healthy donors. The study's findings and limits: The listing of approximately 160 TCR beta chains classed them as cytomegalovirus-associated. As was reported, the HLA-A and HLA-B alleles of most subjects were accurately predicted from TCR beta sequences.

PCR was performed using 60 Vbeta and 13 Jbeta primers. Only in-frame clones appear in the TCRdb table, and some are missing; sequencing was by immunoSEQ multiplex PCR. The sample consists of 270,000 or so clones, roughly 88% of them appearing once. There were likely unrecorded immune exposures, though donors were nominally healthy when sampled. Trimming removed 3 bases from V and 2 bases from J; junction bases left unmatched: 18. The germline CDR1 and CDR2 sequences are MDHEN and SYDVKM. The CDR3 runs to 20 residues. Sample: PBMCs. This receptor was obtained from a man in his forties or fifties in good health and CMV-seropositive. V and J are TRBV28 and TRBJ2-3; 9 nucleotides line up with TRBD2. The CDR3 nucleotides are TGTGCCAGCAGTTTCCCTTCCTCGGGGCGGGAGGGCCTGGACACAGATACGCAGTATTTT. It specifies CASSFPSSGREGLDTDTQYF.